This is a list of T cell receptor beta chains from one sample in a study of OX40 agonist ivuxolimab in advanced cancers. Using immunoSEQ multiplex PCR, the repertoire was profiled, and TCRdb retains in-frame clones only, with some absent. The repertoire holds fewer than 110,000 clones, with approximately 90% as singletons. This material consisted of CD4+ or CD8+ T cells sorted from blood, taken in a trial of the OX40 agonist ivuxolimab. The origin of the receptors is an adult with an advanced solid tumor such as melanoma, head and neck, liver or kidney cancer. Both conserved end residues are part of each CDR3. A D gene is named only where the DNA matches it firmly. Size values are once, few and many counts, or a class for expanded clones, and some rows have none.

DNA,CDR3,size,V,D,J
TGTGCCAGCCACTTGGGGGGAATCAGGTCCAAATCAACCGAGCAGTACTTC,CASHLGGIRSKSTEQYF,-,TRBV18,-,TRBJ2-7
TGTGCCAGCATTGGGGGGTTCTACGAGCAGTACTTC,CASIGGFYEQYF,-,TRBV28,-,TRBJ2-7
TGTGCCAGCAGCTTAGCGTCGCCCTCCTATGAAAAACTGTTTTTT,CASSLASPSYEKLFF,-,TRBV11-2,-,TRBJ1-4
TGCGCCAGCAGCTTGGGGCTAGCGGGTACGCAGTATTTT,CASSLGLAGTQYF,-,TRBV5-1,TRBD2,TRBJ2-3
TGTGCCAGCAGCTTAATTGGACAGGGCTCCTACAATGAGCAGTTCTTC,CASSLIGQGSYNEQFF,-,TRBV7-3,TRBD1,TRBJ2-1
TGTGCTAGTGGTTTGGGTAGAGAACAGGGGTACAATCAGCCCCAGCATTTT,CASGLGREQGYNQPQHF,-,TRBV12-5,TRBD1,TRBJ1-5
TGTGCCATCAGAGACTCTAGCGGAAGCTCCTACAATGAGCAGTTCTTC,CAIRDSSGSSYNEQFF,-,TRBV10-3,TRBD2,TRBJ2-1
TGTGCCAGCATAGGCGGGAGCACCGCAGATACGCAGTATTTT,CASIGGSTADTQYF,-,TRBV28,TRBD2,TRBJ2-3
TGTGCCAGCAGCGAGGGACTAGCGGGAGCCTACGAGCAGTACTTC,CASSEGLAGAYEQYF,-,TRBV7-2,TRBD2,TRBJ2-7
TGTGCCAGCAGCCAACCGACTAGCGGGACTGAGACCCAGTACTTC,CASSQPTSGTETQYF,-,TRBV7-2,TRBD2,TRBJ2-5
TGTGCCAGCAGCCTCTTAGCGGGAGAACTTTACGAGCAGTACTTC,CASSLLAGELYEQYF,-,TRBV4-2,TRBD2,TRBJ2-7
TGTGCCAACAACGGCTGGACAGGCAATCAGCCCCAGCATTTT,CANNGWTGNQPQHF,-,TRBV6-5,-,TRBJ1-5
TGTGCCAGCAGTAAACTAGCGGGAGGAAGTCTCTCCTACAATGAGCAGTTCTTC,CASSKLAGGSLSYNEQFF,-,TRBV6-4,TRBD2,TRBJ2-1
TGTGCCCGGAGTGTAGGCCTGGTTAGGCTCGAGCAGTACTTC,CARSVGLVRLEQYF,-,TRBV30,-,TRBJ2-7
TGTGCCAGCAGCTTGAGCGGGAGTGAGACCCAGTACTTC,CASSLSGSETQYF,-,TRBV7-2,TRBD2,TRBJ2-5
TGTGCCAGCAGTGATCTAGCGGGCTCCTACGAGCAGTACTTC,CASSDLAGSYEQYF,-,TRBV6-6,TRBD2,TRBJ2-7
TGTGCCAGCAGCCGCAGGGGGTCGGACACCATATATTTT,CASSRRGSDTIYF,-,TRBV5-6,TRBD1,TRBJ1-3
TGTGCCAGCAGCGTAGCGGGGACTAGCGGGAGCTACGAGCAGTACTTC,CASSVAGTSGSYEQYF,-,TRBV9,TRBD2,TRBJ2-7
TGCAGCGTTCAGACAAGCTCCTACAATGAGCAGTTCTTC,CSVQTSSYNEQFF,-,TRBV29-1,-,TRBJ2-1
TGTGCCAGCAGCTTAGGGGGGATAACCGGGGAGCTGTTTTTT,CASSLGGITGELFF,-,TRBV7-6,-,TRBJ2-2
TGTGCCAGTAGTAGAGCCAGGTCCACTAACACCGGGGAGCTGTTTTTT,CASSRARSTNTGELFF,-,TRBV19,-,TRBJ2-2
TGTGCCAGCAGCTTGCGACAGGGAGGTGGCTACACCTTC,CASSLRQGGGYTF,-,TRBV5-6,TRBD1,TRBJ1-2
TGCGCCAGCAGCTTGTTGGACAGGGGTAGCAGGGAGCAGTACTTC,CASSLLDRGSREQYF,-,TRBV5-1,TRBD1,TRBJ2-7
TGTGCCAGCAACCAGCTACCCTACGAGCAGTACTTC,CASNQLPYEQYF,-,TRBV6-1,-,TRBJ2-7
TGTGCCAGCAGTTATGACAGGGGGCGCGAGCAGACCCAGTACTTC,CASSYDRGREQTQYF,-,TRBV6-6,TRBD1,TRBJ2-5
TGTGCCAGCAGCTTAAGGACAAACTACGAGCAGTACTTC,CASSLRTNYEQYF,-,TRBV7-6,-,TRBJ2-7
TGTGCCAGCAGTTTAGGACAGAACCAAGAGACCCAGTACTTC,CASSLGQNQETQYF,-,TRBV27,-,TRBJ2-5
TGTGCCAGCAGCTTACGTAGGGGCACCGGGGAGCTGTTTTTT,CASSLRRGTGELFF,-,TRBV7-2,-,TRBJ2-2
TGTGCCAGCAGCTCCTACAGGGCTGGGGCCAACGTCCTGACTTTC,CASSSYRAGANVLTF,-,TRBV7-2,-,TRBJ2-6
TGCAGTGCTACGGGCCCGGAGGCCCAGCATTTT,CSATGPEAQHF,-,TRBV20-1,-,TRBJ1-5
TGTGCCAGCACAAGTACAGGGTACTATGGCTACACCTTC,CASTSTGYYGYTF,-,TRBV9,-,TRBJ1-2
TGTGCCATCCCTAGAGCCCCCGACAGGGCGGGAGCAGCCACAGATACGCAGTATTTT,CAIPRAPDRAGAATDTQYF,-,TRBV28,-,TRBJ2-3
TGTGCCAGCAGCCAGGGCCTGACTGGGGCCAACGTCCTGACTTTC,CASSQGLTGANVLTF,-,TRBV28,-,TRBJ2-6
TGCGCCAGCAGCTTCGGACAGGGGAGCACAGATACGCAGTATTTT,CASSFGQGSTDTQYF,-,TRBV5-1,TRBD1,TRBJ2-3
TGTGCCAGCAGTTACTCGAACACTGAAGCTTTCTTT,CASSYSNTEAFF,-,TRBV6-6,-,TRBJ1-1
TGTGCCAGCAGTTACGATCGACAGACAAACACTGAAGCTTTCTTT,CASSYDRQTNTEAFF,-,TRBV6-5,-,TRBJ1-1
TGTGCCAGCAGTGTCGAATACAGGGGGTTGAATGGCTACACCTTC,CASSVEYRGLNGYTF,-,TRBV6-4,TRBD1,TRBJ1-2
TGTGCCAGCAGCTCCGGACAGCCTACAAATGAGCAGTTCTTC,CASSSGQPTNEQFF,-,TRBV7-3,-,TRBJ2-1
TGTGCCAGCAGCTTAGGGGCTCTGCCCTCCTACGAGCAGTACTTC,CASSLGALPSYEQYF,-,TRBV7-2,-,TRBJ2-7
TGTGCCAGCAGCCACGGAGGGACTAGCAACGAGCAGTACTTC,CASSHGGTSNEQYF,-,TRBV7-2,TRBD2,TRBJ2-7
TGTGCCAGTACCCCTGACAGGGGAAAGGGGCAGCCCCAGCATTTT,CASTPDRGKGQPQHF,-,TRBV19,TRBD1,TRBJ1-5
TGTGCCAGCACCGATAGCGGGAGGGCCTACGAGCAGTACTTC,CASTDSGRAYEQYF,-,TRBV6-6,TRBD2,TRBJ2-7
TGTGCCAGCAGTGACGCAGGGGGCAATCAGCCCCAGCATTTT,CASSDAGGNQPQHF,-,TRBV2,-,TRBJ1-5
TGTGCCAGCAGCTTGCCCGGAAGCAATCAGCCCCAGCATTTT,CASSLPGSNQPQHF,-,TRBV5-5,-,TRBJ1-5
TGCGCCAGCAGCTTGACAGGGGCTGGAAACACCATATATTTT,CASSLTGAGNTIYF,-,TRBV5-1,TRBD1,TRBJ1-3
TGTGCCAGCAGTTTTGATAACCCTACCACAGATACGCAGTATTTT,CASSFDNPTTDTQYF,-,TRBV27,-,TRBJ2-3
TGCGCCAGCAGCACTCAGACAACCTCCTACGAGCAGTACTTC,CASSTQTTSYEQYF,once,TRBV5-1,-,TRBJ2-7
TGTGCCAGCAGCTTTTCACCCAATCAGCCCCAGCATTTT,CASSFSPNQPQHF,-,TRBV5-8,-,TRBJ1-5
TGTGCCAGCAGTCCCCCGGTTGCCCACGGCTACGAGCAGTACTTC,CASSPPVAHGYEQYF,-,TRBV28,-,TRBJ2-7
TGTGCCAGCACCTCCCGGACAGGGGGCTCCCATGAGCAGTTCTTC,CASTSRTGGSHEQFF,-,TRBV5-4,TRBD1,TRBJ2-1
TGTGCCAGCAGCTTGGACGGAGTCGCTGTATTTGGCTACACCTTC,CASSLDGVAVFGYTF,-,TRBV11-2,-,TRBJ1-2
TGTGCCGGATCTCCGGGACTAGCGGGAGGAACCTACAATGAGCAGTTCTTC,CAGSPGLAGGTYNEQFF,-,TRBV2,TRBD2,TRBJ2-1